This T cell receptor beta chain was sequenced for a study of graft-versus-host responses after intestinal transplantation. Across the whole study: Recipients got multivisceral, liver-intestinal, or isolated intestinal transplants. The study's findings and limits: Across patients carrying graft-donor T cell macrochimerism, allografts held high graft-versus-host to host-versus-graft clonal ratios.

Some clones are missing from TCRdb's copy, which holds only in-frame ones; the method was immunoSEQ multiplex PCR. The table has some 100,000 clones, approximately 90% seen once; the top ten hold approximately 0.064%. The sample holds one count of this clone. Its antigen is as yet unknown. Sequencing was performed on unstimulated CD8+ T cells sorted from spleen or lymph node cells, taken before transplant. The TCR sequence derives from a human donor who was the organ donor for an intestinal transplant.

The CDR3: CASSRDRGRRTEAFF. The CDR3 DNA reads as TGCGCCAGCAGCCGAGACAGGGGGCGAAGGACTGAAGCTTTCTTT. The chain has TRBV4-1 and TRBJ1-1; 10 positions match TRBD1. Germline assignment: CDR1 MGHRA and CDR2 YSYEKL. The junction had 7 bases not matched to a gene; V was cut back by 4 bases and J by 5 bases. The CDR3 loop spans 15 amino acids.